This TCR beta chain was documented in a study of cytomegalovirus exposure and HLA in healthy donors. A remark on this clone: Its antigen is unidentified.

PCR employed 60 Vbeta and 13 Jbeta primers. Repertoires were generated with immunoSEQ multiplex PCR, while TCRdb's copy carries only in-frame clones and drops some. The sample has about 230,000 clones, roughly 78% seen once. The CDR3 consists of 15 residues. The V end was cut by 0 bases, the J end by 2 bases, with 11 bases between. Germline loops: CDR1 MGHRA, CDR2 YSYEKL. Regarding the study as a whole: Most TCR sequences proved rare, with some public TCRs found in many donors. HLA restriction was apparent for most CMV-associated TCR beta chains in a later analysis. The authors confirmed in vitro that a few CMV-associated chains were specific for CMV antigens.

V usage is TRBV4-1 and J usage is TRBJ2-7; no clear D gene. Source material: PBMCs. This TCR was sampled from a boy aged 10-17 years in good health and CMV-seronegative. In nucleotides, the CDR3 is TGCGCCAGCAGCCAAGAGCTCTATCTAACCTACGAGCAGTACTTC. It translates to CASSQELYLTYEQYF.